This T cell receptor beta chain was captured by sequencing in a study of blood T cell repertoires in COVID-19. CDR3 length equals 16 residues. In germline, CDR1 is SGHVS, CDR2 FNYEAQ. V shed 3 bases, J shed 4 bases, and the junction held 6 bases outside the gene matches. The method was immunoSEQ multiplex PCR; TCRdb's version includes in-frame clones alone and lacks a portion of them. The sample records approximately 170,000 clones, 70% to 90% being singletons. The rearrangement links TRBV7-6 to TRBJ2-3, with 11 bases that match TRBD2. Sequencing input: peripheral blood. The sequence derives from a man aged 55 to 70 who had recovered from COVID-19. The CDR3 nucleotides are TGTGCCAGCAGCTTCTTAGCGGGGGGGACCGCAGATACGCAGTATTTT. This translates into CASSFLAGGTADTQYF.